Shown below are 6 T cell receptor beta chains from a single sample sequenced in a study of T-cell memory formation after mild COVID-19. TCRdb analysed the 5' RACE reads with MiXCR anew, one entry per CDR3 protein. The sample shows approximately 300,000 distinct CDR3 sequences, more than 15% of them seen only once. Sequenced sample: PBMCs or a T cell subset sorted from them (not recorded which). All receptors derive from a man between 18 and 29 years old who had mild COVID-19 (a few samples of this study predate the infection). Cell type and time point are not known.

The chain couples TRBV7-2 to TRBJ2-5; unclear D gene. The CDR3 loop spans 13 amino acids. Germline CDR1 SGHTA, CDR2 FQGNSA. Trimming cost V 0 bases and J 2 bases, with 4 bases left between them. In nucleotides, the CDR3 is TGTGCCAGCAGCTTAGCACAGCAAGAGACCCAGTACTTC. This codes for CASSLAQQETQYF.

This clonotype showed up just a few times. The chain is built from TRBV18 and TRBJ2-7; a possible D gene is TRBD1 (5 bases). CDR3 length equals 13 residues. Trimming pared 3 bases from V and 5 bases from J, leaving 11 bases between. Germline V gene data show CDR1 as KGHSH and CDR2 as LQKENI. CDR3: CASSPRVSHEQYF. CDR3 bases: TGTGCCAGCTCACCCAGGGTGTCCCACGAGCAGTACTTC.

This clonotype has more than one count but fewer than ten. The chain combines TRBV7-9 with TRBJ2-1; 9 bases are shared with TRBD2. Germline trimming cut 2 bases from V and 7 bases from J; bases unmatched to any gene: 9. This CDR3 region has 16 residues. CDR1 and CDR2 (germline): SEHNR, FQNEAQ (reference sequence). CDR3 in amino acids: CASSLSLGTSYNEQFF. CDR3 coding DNA: TGTGCCAGCAGCTTAAGCCTAGGGACTAGCTATAATGAGCAGTTCTTC.

The J gene is TRBJ2-1, the V gene TRBV6-6; a possible D gene is TRBD2 (6 bases). The germline V and J ends were trimmed by 0 bases and 8 bases, with 11 bases remaining between them. The CDR3 consists of 14 residues. Germline assignment: CDR1 MNHNY and CDR2 SVGAGI (reference sequence). The CDR3: CASSYSGGRDEQFF. The CDR3 DNA reads as TGTGCCAGCAGTTACTCTGGAGGGCGAGATGAGCAGTTCTTC.

A remark on this clonotype: An end of the junction differs from the germline gene, which may be a read error. The V call is TRBV5-1, the J call TRBJ2-2, with D maybe TRBD2 (7 bases). The CDR3 is 15 residues long. Germline assignment: CDR1 SGHRS and CDR2 YFSETQ. CDR3: CATDVGGPRPGDLFF. CDR3 coding DNA: TGCGCCACCGACGTGGGGGGGCCTCGCCCCGGGGATCTGTTTTTT.

The rearrangement links TRBV20-1 to TRBJ2-5; possibly TRBD1 for D (6 bases). Trimming pared 6 bases from V and 5 bases from J, leaving 16 bases between. The germline V gene encodes CDR1 DFQATT and CDR2 SNEGSKA (reference sequence). This CDR3 is 13 amino acids long. CDR3 region: CSAWTLRGETQYF. CDR3 DNA: TGCAGTGCGTGGACCCTTAGGGGGGAGACCCAGTACTTC.